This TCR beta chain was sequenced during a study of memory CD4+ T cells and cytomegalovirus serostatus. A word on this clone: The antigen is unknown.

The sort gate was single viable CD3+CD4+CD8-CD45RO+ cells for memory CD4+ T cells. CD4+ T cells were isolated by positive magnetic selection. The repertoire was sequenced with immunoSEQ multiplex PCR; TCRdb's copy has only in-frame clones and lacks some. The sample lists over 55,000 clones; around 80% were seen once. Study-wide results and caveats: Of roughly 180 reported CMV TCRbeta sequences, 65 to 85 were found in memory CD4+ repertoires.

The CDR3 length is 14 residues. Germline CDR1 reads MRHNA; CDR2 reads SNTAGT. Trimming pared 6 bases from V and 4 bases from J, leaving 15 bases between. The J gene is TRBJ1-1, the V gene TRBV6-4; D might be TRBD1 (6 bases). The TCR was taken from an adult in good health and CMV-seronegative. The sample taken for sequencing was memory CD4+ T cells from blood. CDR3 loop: CASRREGEATEAFF. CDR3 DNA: TGTGCCAGCAGGAGGGAGGGGGAAGCCACTGAAGCTTTCTTT.